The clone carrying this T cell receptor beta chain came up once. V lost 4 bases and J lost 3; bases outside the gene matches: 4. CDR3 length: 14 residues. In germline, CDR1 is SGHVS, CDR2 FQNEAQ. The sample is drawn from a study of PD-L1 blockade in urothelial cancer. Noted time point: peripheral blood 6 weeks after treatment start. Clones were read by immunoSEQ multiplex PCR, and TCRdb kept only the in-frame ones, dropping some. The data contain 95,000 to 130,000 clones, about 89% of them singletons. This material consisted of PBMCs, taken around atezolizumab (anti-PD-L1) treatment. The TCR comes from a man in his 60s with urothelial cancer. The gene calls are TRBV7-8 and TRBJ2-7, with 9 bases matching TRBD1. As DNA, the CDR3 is TGTGCCAGCAGCTCGCCGACAGGGGGCTACGAGCAGTACTTC. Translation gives CASSSPTGGYEQYF.